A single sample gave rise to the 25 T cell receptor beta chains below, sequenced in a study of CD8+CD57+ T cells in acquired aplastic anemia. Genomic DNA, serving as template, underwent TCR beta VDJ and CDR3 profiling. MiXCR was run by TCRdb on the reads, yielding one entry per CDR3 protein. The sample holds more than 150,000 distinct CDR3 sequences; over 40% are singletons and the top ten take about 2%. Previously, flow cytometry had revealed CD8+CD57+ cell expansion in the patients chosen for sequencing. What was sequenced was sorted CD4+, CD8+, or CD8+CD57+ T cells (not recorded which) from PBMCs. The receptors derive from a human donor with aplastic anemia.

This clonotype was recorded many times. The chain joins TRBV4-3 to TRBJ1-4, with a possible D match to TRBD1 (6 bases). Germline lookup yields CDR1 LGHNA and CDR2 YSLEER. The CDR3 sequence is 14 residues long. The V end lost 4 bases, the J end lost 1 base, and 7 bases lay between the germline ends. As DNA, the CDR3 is TGCGCCAGCAGCCTCAGGGGAACTAATGAAAAACTGTTTTTT. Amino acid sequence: CASSLRGTNEKLFF.

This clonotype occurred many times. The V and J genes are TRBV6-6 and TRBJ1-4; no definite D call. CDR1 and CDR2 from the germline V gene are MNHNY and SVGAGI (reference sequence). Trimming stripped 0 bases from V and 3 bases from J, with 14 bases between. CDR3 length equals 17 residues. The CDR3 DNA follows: TGTGCCAGCAGTTACTCTCATGGACCGACGTCTAATGAAAAACTGTTTTTT. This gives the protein CASSYSHGPTSNEKLFF.

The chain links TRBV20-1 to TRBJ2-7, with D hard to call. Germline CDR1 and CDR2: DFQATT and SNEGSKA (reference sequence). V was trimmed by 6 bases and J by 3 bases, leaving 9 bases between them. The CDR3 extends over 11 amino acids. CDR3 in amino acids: CSALADYEQYF. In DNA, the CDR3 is TGCAGTGCATTAGCAGACTACGAGCAGTACTTC.

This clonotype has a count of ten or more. This CDR3 is CASSAGGADYGYTF. For the CDR3, the DNA is TGTGCCAGCAGTGCGGGGGGCGCTGACTATGGCTACACCTTC. V usage is TRBV6-1 and J usage is TRBJ1-2, with D possibly matching TRBD1 (6 bases). The CDR3 runs to 14 residues. V was cut by 4 bases and J by 3 bases, with 12 bases left in between. Germline CDR1 is MNHNS and CDR2 is SASEGT.

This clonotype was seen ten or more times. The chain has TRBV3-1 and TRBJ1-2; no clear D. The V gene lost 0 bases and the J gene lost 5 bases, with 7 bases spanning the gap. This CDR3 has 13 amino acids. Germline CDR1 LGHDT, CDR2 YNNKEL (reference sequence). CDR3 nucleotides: TGTGCCAGCAGCCAAGAGGTGGGGTATGGCTACACCTTC. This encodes CASSQEVGYGYTF.

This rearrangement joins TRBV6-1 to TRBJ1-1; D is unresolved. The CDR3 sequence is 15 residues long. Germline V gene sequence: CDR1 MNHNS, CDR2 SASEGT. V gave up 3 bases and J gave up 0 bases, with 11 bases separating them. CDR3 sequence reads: CASSDTISMNTEAFF. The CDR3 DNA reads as TGTGCCAGCAGTGACACAATTTCAATGAACACTGAAGCTTTCTTT.

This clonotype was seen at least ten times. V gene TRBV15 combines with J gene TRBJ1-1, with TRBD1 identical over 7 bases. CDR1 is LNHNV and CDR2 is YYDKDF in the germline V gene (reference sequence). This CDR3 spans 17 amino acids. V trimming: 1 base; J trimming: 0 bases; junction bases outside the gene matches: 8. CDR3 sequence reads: CATSRGRGTVMNTEAFF. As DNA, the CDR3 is TGTGCCACCAGCAGAGGACGCGGGACAGTCATGAACACTGAAGCTTTCTTT.

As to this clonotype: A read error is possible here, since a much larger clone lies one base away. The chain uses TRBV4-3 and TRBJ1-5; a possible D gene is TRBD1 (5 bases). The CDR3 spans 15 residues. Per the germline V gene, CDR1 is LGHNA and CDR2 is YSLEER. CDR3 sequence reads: CASGQVPGSGQPQHF. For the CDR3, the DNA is TGCGCCAGCGGCCAGGTTCCAGGGTCCGGACAGCCCCAGCATTTT.

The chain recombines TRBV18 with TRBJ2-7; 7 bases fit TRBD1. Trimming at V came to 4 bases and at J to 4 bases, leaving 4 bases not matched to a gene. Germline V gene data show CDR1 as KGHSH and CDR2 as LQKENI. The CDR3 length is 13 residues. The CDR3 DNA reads TGTGCCAGCTCACGAGGGACAGCATACGAGCAGTACTTC. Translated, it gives CASSRGTAYEQYF.

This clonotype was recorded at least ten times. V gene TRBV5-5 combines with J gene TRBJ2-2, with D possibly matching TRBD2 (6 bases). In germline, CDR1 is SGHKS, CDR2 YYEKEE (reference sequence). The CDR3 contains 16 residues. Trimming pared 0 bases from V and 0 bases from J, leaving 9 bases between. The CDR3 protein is CASSLATGANTGELFF. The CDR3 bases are TGTGCCAGCAGCTTGGCCACGGGGGCGAACACCGGGGAGCTGTTTTTT.

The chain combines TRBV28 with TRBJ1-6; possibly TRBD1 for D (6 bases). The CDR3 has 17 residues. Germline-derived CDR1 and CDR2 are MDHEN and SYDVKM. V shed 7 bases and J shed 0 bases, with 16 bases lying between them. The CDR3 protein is CASNPEGGASYNSPLHF. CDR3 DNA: TGTGCCAGCAACCCTGAGGGGGGAGCCTCCTATAATTCACCCCTCCACTTT.

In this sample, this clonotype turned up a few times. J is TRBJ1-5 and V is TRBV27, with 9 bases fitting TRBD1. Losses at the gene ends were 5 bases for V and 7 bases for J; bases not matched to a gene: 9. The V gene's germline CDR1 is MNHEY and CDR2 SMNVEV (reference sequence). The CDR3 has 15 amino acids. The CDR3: CASSPGQGARQPQHF. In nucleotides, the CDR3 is TGTGCCAGCAGTCCGGGACAGGGAGCGAGACAGCCCCAGCATTTT.

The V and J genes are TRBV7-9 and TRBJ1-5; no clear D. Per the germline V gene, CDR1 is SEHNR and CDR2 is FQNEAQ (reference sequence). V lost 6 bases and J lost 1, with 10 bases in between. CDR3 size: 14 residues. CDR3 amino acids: CASSYGDSNQPQHF. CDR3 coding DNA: TGTGCCAGCAGTTACGGTGACAGCAATCAGCCCCAGCATTTT.

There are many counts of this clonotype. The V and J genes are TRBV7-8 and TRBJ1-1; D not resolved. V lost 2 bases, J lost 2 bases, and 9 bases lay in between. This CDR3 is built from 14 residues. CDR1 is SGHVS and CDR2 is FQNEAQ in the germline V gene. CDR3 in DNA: TGTGCCAGCAGCTTAAATTCGGGAAACACTGAAGCTTTCTTT. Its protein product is CASSLNSGNTEAFF.

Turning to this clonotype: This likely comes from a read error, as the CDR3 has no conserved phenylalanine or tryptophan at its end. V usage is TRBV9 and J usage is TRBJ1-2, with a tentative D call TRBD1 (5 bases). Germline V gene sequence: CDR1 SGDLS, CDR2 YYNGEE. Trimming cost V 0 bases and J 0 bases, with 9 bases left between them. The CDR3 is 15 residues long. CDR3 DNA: TGTGCCAGCAGCGTAGAAGGACATTCTAACTATGGCTACACCTCC. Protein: CASSVEGHSNYGYTS.

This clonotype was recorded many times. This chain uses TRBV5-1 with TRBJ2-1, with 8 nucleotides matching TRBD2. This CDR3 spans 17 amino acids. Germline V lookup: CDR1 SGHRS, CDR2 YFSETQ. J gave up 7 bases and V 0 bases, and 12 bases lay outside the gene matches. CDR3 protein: CASSLEPPGLVTNEQFF. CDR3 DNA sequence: TGCGCCAGCAGCTTGGAACCCCCGGGACTAGTGACGAATGAGCAGTTCTTC.

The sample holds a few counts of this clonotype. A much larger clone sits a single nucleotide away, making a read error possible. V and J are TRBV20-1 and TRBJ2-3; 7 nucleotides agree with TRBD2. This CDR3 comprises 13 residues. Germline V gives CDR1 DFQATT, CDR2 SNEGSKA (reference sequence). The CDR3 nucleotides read TGCAGTGGTAGACGGGGGGACGGCGATACGCAGTATTTT. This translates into CSGRRGDGDTQYF.

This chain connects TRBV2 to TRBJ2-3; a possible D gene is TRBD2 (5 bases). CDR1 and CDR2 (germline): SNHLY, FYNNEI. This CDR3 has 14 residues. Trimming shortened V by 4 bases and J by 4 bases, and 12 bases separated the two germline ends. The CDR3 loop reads CASSVSAYSDTQYF. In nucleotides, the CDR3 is TGTGCCAGCAGTGTTAGCGCTTACTCAGATACGCAGTATTTT.

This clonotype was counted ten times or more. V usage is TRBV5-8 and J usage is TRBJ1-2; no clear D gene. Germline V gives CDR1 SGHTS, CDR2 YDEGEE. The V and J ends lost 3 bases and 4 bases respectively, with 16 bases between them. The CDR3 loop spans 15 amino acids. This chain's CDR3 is CASSSSGGFTYGYTF. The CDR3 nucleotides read TGTGCCAGCAGCTCCAGTGGAGGGTTTACCTATGGCTACACCTTC.

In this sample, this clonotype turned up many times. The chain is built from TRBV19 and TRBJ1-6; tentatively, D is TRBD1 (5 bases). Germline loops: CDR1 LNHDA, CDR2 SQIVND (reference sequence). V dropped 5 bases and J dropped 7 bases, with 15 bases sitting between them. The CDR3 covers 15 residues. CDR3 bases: TGTGCCAGTAGTTCCCGACGGGGGGAAAATTCACCCCTCCACTTT. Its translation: CASSSRRGENSPLHF.

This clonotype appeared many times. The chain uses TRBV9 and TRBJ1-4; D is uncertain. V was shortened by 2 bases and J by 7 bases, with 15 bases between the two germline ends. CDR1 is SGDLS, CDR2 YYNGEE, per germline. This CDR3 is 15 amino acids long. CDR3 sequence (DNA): TGTGCCAGCAGCGTGTTGGCCGGAATCCGTGAAAAACTGTTTTTT. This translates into CASSVLAGIREKLFF.

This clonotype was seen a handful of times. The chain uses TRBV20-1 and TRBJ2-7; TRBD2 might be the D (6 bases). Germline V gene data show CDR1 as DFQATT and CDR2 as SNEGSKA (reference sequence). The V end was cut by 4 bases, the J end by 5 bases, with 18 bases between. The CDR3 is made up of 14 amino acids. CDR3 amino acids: CSATRGQTRHEQYF. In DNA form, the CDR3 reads TGCAGTGCTACCCGCGGCCAGACTAGGCACGAGCAGTACTTC.

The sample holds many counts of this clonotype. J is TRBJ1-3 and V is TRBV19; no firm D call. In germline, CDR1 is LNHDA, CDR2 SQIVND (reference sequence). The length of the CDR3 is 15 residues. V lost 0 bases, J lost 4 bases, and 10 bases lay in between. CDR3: CASSIDPGGGNTIYF. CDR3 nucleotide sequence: TGTGCCAGTAGTATAGACCCGGGAGGCGGAAACACCATATATTTT.

CDR3 in DNA: TGTGCCAGCAGCAAGTCCCGGGACAGGGGGCAAGAGACCCAGTACTTC. Amino acid sequence: CASSKSRDRGQETQYF. J is TRBJ2-5 and V is TRBV7-2; 11 bases align to TRBD1. Germline V lookup: CDR1 SGHTA, CDR2 FQGNSA. The CDR3 length is 16 residues. V was pared by 5 bases and J by 2 bases, with 7 bases of the junction left unmatched.

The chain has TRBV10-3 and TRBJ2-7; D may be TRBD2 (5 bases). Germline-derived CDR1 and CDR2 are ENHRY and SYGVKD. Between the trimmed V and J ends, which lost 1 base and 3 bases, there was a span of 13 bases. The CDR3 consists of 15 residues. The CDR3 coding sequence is TGTGCCATCAGTGAGTTGAAAGAGGGTTACTACGAGCAGTACTTC. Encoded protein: CAISELKEGYYEQYF.